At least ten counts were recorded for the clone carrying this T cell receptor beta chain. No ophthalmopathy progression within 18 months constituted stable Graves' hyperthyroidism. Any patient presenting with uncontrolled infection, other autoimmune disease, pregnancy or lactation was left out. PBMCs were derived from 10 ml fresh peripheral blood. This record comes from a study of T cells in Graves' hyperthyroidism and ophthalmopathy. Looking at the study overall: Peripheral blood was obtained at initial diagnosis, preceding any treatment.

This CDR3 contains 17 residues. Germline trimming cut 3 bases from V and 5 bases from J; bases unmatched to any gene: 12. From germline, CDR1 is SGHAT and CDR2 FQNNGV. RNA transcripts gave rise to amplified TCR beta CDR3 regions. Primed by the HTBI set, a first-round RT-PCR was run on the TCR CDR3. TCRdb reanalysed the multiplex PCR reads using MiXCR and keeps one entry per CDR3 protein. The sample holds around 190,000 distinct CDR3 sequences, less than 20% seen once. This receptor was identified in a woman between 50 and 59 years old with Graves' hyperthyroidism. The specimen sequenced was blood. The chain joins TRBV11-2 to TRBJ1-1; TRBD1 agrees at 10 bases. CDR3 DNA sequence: TGTGCCAGCAGCTTCAAAAATATTGGGACAGGGGAAACTGAAGCTTTCTTT. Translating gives CASSFKNIGTGETEAFF.